The T cell receptor beta chain described here comes from a study of tumor-infiltrating lymphocytes in primary liver carcinoma. Overall study findings and caveats: Paired tumor-adjacent and tumor-blood samples overlapped less than tumor region pairs did.

This clonotype has more than one count but fewer than ten. Antigen: not known. This clone may be a read error of a much larger clone one base away. Bulk tissue was left unsorted, and RNA and DNA were co-extracted from about 21-30 mg of it. A constant-region primer primed TCR beta cDNA synthesis from 500 ng of total RNA. Three rounds of nested multiplex PCR with slightly modified ARM-PCR produced TCR beta libraries. The first two PCR rounds, roughly 10 cycles each, used TRBV1-TRBV30 forward primers and a C-beta reverse primer. MiXCR, run by TCRdb on the multiplex PCR reads, gives a single entry per CDR3 protein. Seen here are roughly 80,000 distinct CDR3 sequences, around 66% observed once, and the top ten hold 26%. The CDR3 runs to 14 residues. The germline gives CDR1 MNHNS, CDR2 SASEGT. Germline trimming cut 7 bases from V and 6 bases from J; bases unmatched to any gene: 7.

V usage is TRBV6-1 and J usage is TRBJ1-5; TRBD1 matches 9 bases. The specimen sequenced was tumor-adjacent normal liver tissue. The sequence derives from a man in his forties or fifties with primary liver carcinoma and hepatitis B virus infection. CDR3 protein: CASNLQGATQPQHF. The CDR3 nucleotides read TGTGCCAGCAATCTACAGGGGGCCACTCAGCCCCAGCATTTT.